Below, 27 T cell receptor beta chains from the same sample are listed, as sequenced in a study of tumor-infiltrating lymphocytes in primary liver carcinoma. Co-extracting RNA and DNA was done with roughly 17-31 mg of unsorted bulk tissue as input. The input was around 500 ng total RNA; TCR beta cDNA was made from it with a constant-region primer. Amplification in three nested multiplex PCR rounds with slightly modified ARM-PCR gave rise to TCR beta libraries. TRBV1-TRBV30 forward and Cbeta reverse primers drove the first two roughly 10-cycle rounds. TCRdb reprocessed the multiplex PCR reads with MiXCR, giving one entry per CDR3 protein. The sample records under 200,000 distinct CDR3 sequences, approximately 80% being singletons. The sequenced sample was tumor tissue from primary liver carcinoma. The origin of the receptors is a man between 35 and 55 years old with primary liver carcinoma and hepatitis B virus infection.

CDR3 coding DNA: TGTGCCACCAGGCAGACAGGGCTACCATATCAGCCCCAGCATTTT. Translating gives CATRQTGLPYQPQHF. The gene calls are TRBV12-3 or TRBV12-4 and TRBJ1-5; 7 nucleotides agree with TRBD1. This CDR3 has 15 amino acids. V lost 10 bases to trimming and J lost 5 bases; unmatched junction nucleotides: 14.

The chain joins TRBV5-1 to TRBJ2-5, with D tentatively TRBD1 or TRBD2 (7 bases each). V dropped 9 bases and J dropped 5 bases, with 23 bases sitting between them. CDR1 and CDR2 from the germline V gene are SGHRS and YFSETQ. This CDR3 spans 15 amino acids. CDR3 region: CATQTGEGAQETQYF. For the CDR3, the DNA is TGCGCCACCCAAACCGGGGAGGGGGCCCAGGAGACCCAGTACTTC.

This clonotype was seen many times. This rearrangement joins TRBV7-9 to TRBJ1-6, with D possibly being TRBD1 (5 bases). V lost 4 bases to trimming and J lost 3 bases, with 7 bases between them. The CDR3 covers 14 residues. In germline, CDR1 is SEHNR, CDR2 FQNEAQ (reference sequence). CDR3 amino acids: CASSSDSYNSPLHF. The DNA for the CDR3 is TGTGCCAGCAGCTCAGACAGCTATAATTCACCCCTCCACTTT.

Written as DNA, the CDR3 is TGTGCCAGCAGCAAGGTTCTAGGGGACATTCAGTACTTC. It translates to CASSKVLGDIQYF. This chain joins TRBV5-5 and TRBJ2-4; D may be TRBD1 (5 bases). The V gene's germline CDR1 is SGHKS and CDR2 YYEKEE (reference sequence). V lost 4 bases to trimming and J lost 8 bases, with 13 bases between them. This CDR3 has 13 amino acids.

Concerning this clonotype: The CDR3 does not end in the conserved phenylalanine or tryptophan, so this is likely a read error. The chain links TRBV12-3 or TRBV12-4 to TRBJ2-3; the match to TRBD2 covers 12 bases. This CDR3 is 16 amino acids long. The CDR3 protein is CASSSRTSGVTDMQYS. The CDR3 DNA reads TGTGCCAGCAGTTCGAGGACTAGCGGGGTCACAGATATGCAGTATTCT.

This clonotype has just one count. This rearrangement joins TRBV6-2 or TRBV6-3 to TRBJ2-5; D call uncertain. Germline V gene lookup returns CDR1 MNHEY and CDR2 SVGEGT. V lost 8 bases and J 11 bases, leaving 15 bases between the germline ends. The CDR3 is 11 residues long. The CDR3: CASQNGERQYF. In DNA, the CDR3 is TGTGCCAGCCAAAACGGAGAGAGGCAGTACTTC.

Regarding this clonotype: At one of its ends the junction is not consistent with the germline gene, which may arise from a read error. This chain connects TRBV30 to TRBJ1-3; the D is unclear. Germline loops: CDR1 GTSNPN, CDR2 SVGIG (reference sequence). The CDR3 totals 15 residues. CDR3 nucleotides: TGTGCCTGGAGCAATGCAGCTTACTCTGGAAGCACCATATATTTT. It codes for CAWSNAAYSGSTIYF.

Concerning this clonotype: At one of its ends the junction is not consistent with the germline gene, which may arise from a read error. CDR3 loop: CASSQERTGGYETQYF. Here the CDR3 DNA reads TGTGCCAGCAGTCAAGAAAGAACAGGGGGCTACGAGACCCAGTACTTC. V usage is TRBV4-2 and J usage is TRBJ2-5, with 9 bases fitting TRBD1. Germline-derived CDR1 and CDR2 are LGHNA and YNFKEQ. The length of the CDR3 is 16 residues.

This rearrangement joins TRBV15 to TRBJ2-3; a weak D match, TRBD2 (7 bases). The germline CDR1 and CDR2 sequences are LNHNV and YYDKDF (reference sequence). The ends were cut back, 5 bases at V and 3 bases at J, with 15 bases in the middle. The CDR3 is 15 residues long. This CDR3 reads CATSFRGAPTDTQYF. Written as DNA, the CDR3 is TGTGCCACCAGCTTTCGGGGGGCTCCAACAGATACGCAGTATTTT.

Notes on this clonotype: Being one base from a much bigger clone, this may be a read error. The genes are TRBV14 and TRBJ2-5, with D tentatively TRBD2 (6 bases). The CDR3 is 15 residues long. Germline loops: CDR1 SGHDN, CDR2 FVKESK. CDR3 region: CANSQDGGYQETQYF. DNA of the CDR3: TGTGCCAACAGCCAAGATGGGGGGTACCAAGAGACCCAGTACTTC.

The chain carries TRBV28 and TRBJ1-5, with no clear D. The DNA end lines up better with TRBJ2-3; the J call may be wrong. This CDR3 region has 13 residues. Germline V gives CDR1 MDHEN, CDR2 SYDVKM. The CDR3 nucleotides read TGTGCCAACAGCCCCCGGAAGAATCAGCCCCAGTATTTT. This translates into CANSPRKNQPQYF.

About this clonotype itself: It is likely a read error, because the conserved phenylalanine at the end of the CDR3 is missing. The rearrangement uses TRBV7-9 and TRBJ2-1; D gene ambiguous. The CDR3 is 15 residues long. Germline assignment: CDR1 SEHNR and CDR2 FQNEAQ (reference sequence). V shed 6 bases and J shed 5 bases, with 17 bases lying between them. The CDR3: CASSVSSSENNEQFI. CDR3 DNA: TGTGCCAGCAGTGTCAGTTCATCCGAAAACAATGAGCAGTTCATC.

Of note for this clonotype: At one of its ends the junction is not consistent with the germline gene, which may arise from a read error. The genes are TRBV6-6 and TRBJ2-2, with TRBD2 matching 8 bases. The length of the CDR3 is 18 residues. The germline gives CDR1 MNHNY, CDR2 SVGAGI (reference sequence). In nucleotides, the CDR3 is TGTGCCAGTAGTATGTTCGGGAATAGCGGGGCGAACACCGGGGAGCGGTTTTTT. This encodes CASSMFGNSGANTGERFF.

The sample holds one count of this clonotype. The CDR3 carries no conserved terminal phenylalanine or tryptophan, so it likely arises from a read error. The chain is built from TRBV10-3 and TRBJ1-6; D is uncertain. CDR1 is ENHRY, CDR2 SYGVKD, per germline. CDR3 size: 13 residues. Trimming stripped 6 bases from V and 7 bases from J, with 10 bases between. CDR3 residues: CAIRESLNSPLHL. The CDR3 DNA reads TGTGCCATCAGGGAATCCCTAAATTCACCCCTCCACCTC.

A word on this clonotype: The germline gene is not matched at one end of the junction; a read error may be the cause. The rearrangement links TRBV7-8 to TRBJ1-2; the D gene is possibly TRBD1 (5 bases). CDR1 SGHVS and CDR2 FQNEAQ come from the germline V gene. CDR3 size: 14 residues. This CDR3 is CTSSLGVAVYGYTF. The CDR3 nucleotides are TGTACCAGCAGCTTAGGGGTGGCAGTCTATGGCTACACCTTC.

The V call is TRBV2, the J call TRBJ2-4, with 14 bases lining up with TRBD2. Per the germline V gene, CDR1 is SNHLY and CDR2 is FYNNEI. After removal of 4 bases from V and 9 bases from J, the junction contained 5 bases not matched to a gene. The CDR3 consists of 15 residues. CDR3 coding DNA: TGTGCCAGCAGTGTGACTAGCGGGAGGGACGGCATTCAGTACTTC. The encoded protein is CASSVTSGRDGIQYF.

As to this clonotype: This sequence may be a read error, since a much larger clone differs from it by one base. The chain recombines TRBV6-2 or TRBV6-3 with TRBJ2-7; D may be TRBD1 (6 bases). V lost 8 bases to trimming and J lost 2 bases, with 13 bases between them. There are 13 residues in the CDR3. From germline, CDR1 is MNHEY and CDR2 SVGEGT. The CDR3 DNA sequence: TGTGCCAGCGCCGCGACAGGAACCTACGAGCAGTACTTC. It encodes CASAATGTYEQYF.

Concerning this clonotype itself: Sequence at one end of the junction differs from germline and may be a read error. The V and J genes are TRBV4-1 and TRBJ2-2; D assignment may be TRBD1 or TRBD2 (7 bases each). Germline values: CDR1 MGHRA, CDR2 YSYEKL. CDR3 size: 17 residues. The CDR3: CASSPQTGVLNTGGLLF. The CDR3 DNA follows: TGCGCCAGCAGCCCCCAAACAGGGGTCCTAAACACCGGGGGGCTGCTTTTT.

As regards this clonotype: Relative to the germline gene, one junction end is altered; a read error may explain this. J is TRBJ2-5 and V is TRBV12-3 or TRBV12-4, with D unclear. The CDR3 consists of 15 residues. The CDR3 sequence is CASNLLSEPLIAQYF. The CDR3 DNA follows: TGTGCCAGCAATTTATTGAGCGAGCCCCTAATTGCCCAGTACTTC.

Note on this clonotype: It is likely a read error, because the conserved phenylalanine at the end of the CDR3 is missing. V usage is TRBV2 and J usage is TRBJ1-5, with TRBD1 matching over 7 bases. CDR3 length: 14 amino acids. Germline-derived CDR1 and CDR2 are SNHLY and FYNNEI. CDR3 in amino acids: CDSRDSYSNQPQHL. CDR3 DNA sequence: TGTGACAGCAGGGACAGCTATAGCAATCAGCCCCAGCATTTA.

This clonotype came up many times. This chain uses TRBV10-3 with TRBJ1-2, with TRBD1 identical over 9 bases. CDR3 length: 14 residues. Germline values: CDR1 ENHRY, CDR2 SYGVKD. Trimming cost V 4 bases and J 5 bases; bases outside gene matches: 5. The CDR3: CAISGDRASYGYTF. Here the CDR3 DNA reads TGTGCCATCAGTGGGGACAGGGCTTCGTATGGCTACACCTTC.

A note on this clonotype: One end of the junction does not line up with germline, which may come from a read error. This chain links TRBV6-5 with TRBJ1-5; 9 nucleotides match TRBD1. CDR1 is MNHEY and CDR2 is SVGAGI in the germline V gene. The CDR3 spans 14 residues. The CDR3 region has the DNA TGTGCCAGCAGTCCCGGGACAGGGAAGGGCCCCCAACTTTTT. The encoded protein is CASSPGTGKGPQLF.

Points on this clonotype: In this CDR3 the conserved last residue, phenylalanine or tryptophan, is missing, so a read error is likely. This chain uses TRBV5-1 with TRBJ2-7, with D possibly matching TRBD2 (5 bases). Germline V gives CDR1 SGHRS, CDR2 YFSETQ. This CDR3 has 13 amino acids. CDR3: CASKEAASNEQYL. The CDR3 bases are TGCGCCAGCAAGGAGGCCGCCTCCAACGAGCAGTACCTC.

As regards this clonotype: A read error is likely, as this CDR3 ends without the conserved phenylalanine or tryptophan. This rearrangement joins TRBV4-2 to TRBJ1-1; D not certain. The CDR3 totals 16 residues. Looked up from germline, CDR1 is LGHNA and CDR2 is YNFKEQ. CDR3 DNA: TGTGCCAGCAGCCCGAGGGTCTCCGGACTGAACACTGACGCTTTCTAT. This codes for CASSPRVSGLNTDAFY.

For this clonotype: No conserved phenylalanine or tryptophan is present at the end of the CDR3, so a read error is the likely explanation. CDR3 sequence reads: CASSTGASGLYKEQFL. The CDR3 DNA reads TGTGCCAGCAGCACCGGGGCTAGCGGGCTATACAAAGAGCAGTTCTTG. This chain uses TRBV11-3 with TRBJ2-1; TRBD2 matches 8 bases. CDR3 size: 16 residues. From germline, CDR1 is SGHNT and CDR2 YENEEA.

This chain links TRBV5-4 with TRBJ2-3; D gene ambiguous. Germline loops: CDR1 SGHNT, CDR2 YYREEE (reference sequence). Trimming cost V 4 bases and J 0 bases, with 18 bases left between them. The CDR3 is 17 residues long. The CDR3 loop reads CASSTSSARTSTDTQYF. In DNA, the CDR3 is TGTGCCAGCAGCACTTCCAGCGCCCGAACTAGCACAGATACGCAGTATTTT.

On this clonotype: The junction and the germline gene differ at one end; a read error may be behind it. This sequence joins TRBV6-1 and TRBJ2-7, with D possibly TRBD2 on 5 matching bases. Germline loops: CDR1 MNHNS, CDR2 SASEGT. CDR3 size: 11 residues. The CDR3 sequence: CARSGLYEQYF. The DNA for the CDR3 is TGTGCCAGAAGCGGACTCTACGAACAGTACTTC.